Below are 32 T cell receptor beta chains sequenced from a single sample in a study of blood T cell repertoires in COVID-19. Profiling relied on immunoSEQ multiplex PCR, and the TCRdb table lists in-frame clones only, not all of them. Seen here are 150,000 or so clones, more than 75% observed once, and the top ten hold around 5.9%. The sample consisted of PBMCs or T cells enriched from blood (not recorded which). Source of these receptors: a man aged 40-49 years who had recovered from COVID-19.

The chain joins TRBV7-2 to TRBJ1-6; D gene unclear. The V and J ends lost 1 base and 7 bases respectively, with 8 bases between them. The CDR3 totals 14 residues. Germline assignment: CDR1 SGHTA and CDR2 FQGNSA. In DNA, the CDR3 is TGTGCCAGCAGCTTAGTGGAGGGAAATTCACCCCTCCACTTT. It yields the protein CASSLVEGNSPLHF.

The J gene is TRBJ2-1, the V gene TRBV6-1; 8 bases fit TRBD2. With 2 bases clipped from V and 0 bases from J, the junction kept 6 bases outside the gene matches. CDR3 length equals 17 residues. The germline V gene encodes CDR1 MNHNS and CDR2 SASEGT. The DNA for the CDR3 is TGTGCCAGCAGTGAACCGAGCGGGGGAAGCTCCTACAATGAGCAGTTCTTC. It encodes CASSEPSGGSSYNEQFF.

This clone was counted many times. V gene TRBV10-3 combines with J gene TRBJ2-5; no reliable D call. Trimming stripped 6 bases from V and 1 base from J, with 3 bases between. The CDR3 spans 11 residues. Germline CDR1 ENHRY, CDR2 SYGVKD. The CDR3 protein is CAIRAQETQYF. CDR3 bases: TGTGCCATCAGGGCCCAAGAGACCCAGTACTTC.

This clone was detected only once. The rearrangement joins TRBV7-9 to TRBJ2-2, with 8 bases identical to TRBD1. Trimming cost V 6 bases and J 0 bases; bases outside gene matches: 3. Germline values: CDR1 SEHNR, CDR2 FQNEAQ (reference sequence). The CDR3 is 15 amino acids. DNA for the CDR3: TGTGCCAGCAGTTGGACAGGGACGAACACCGGGGAGCTGTTTTTT. The encoded protein is CASSWTGTNTGELFF.

The V call is TRBV5-4, the J call TRBJ2-5, with 10 bases aligning to TRBD2. The CDR3 is made up of 14 amino acids. Unmatched junction bases numbered 6, after V lost 6 bases and J lost 4 bases. Germline lookup yields CDR1 SGHNT and CDR2 YYREEE (reference sequence). The CDR3 protein is CASNSGGARETQYF. In nucleotides, the CDR3 is TGTGCCAGCAACAGCGGGGGGGCCAGAGAGACCCAGTACTTC.

The V call is TRBV5-6, the J call TRBJ1-2; no clear D gene. CDR3 size: 14 residues. With 4 bases removed from V and 4 bases from J, the gap between germline ends came to 14 bases. Looked up from germline, CDR1 is SGHDT and CDR2 is YYEEEE. CDR3 in DNA: TGTGCCAGCAGCCTAGGCAGCCGCACCTATGGCTACACCTTC. Encoded protein: CASSLGSRTYGYTF.

The V call is TRBV10-2, the J call TRBJ1-4; D call uncertain. V lost 3 bases, J lost 10 bases, and 9 bases lay in between. CDR3 length: 12 amino acids. Germline V gene data show CDR1 as WSHSY and CDR2 as SAAADI. CDR3 in DNA: TGCGCCAGCAGTGACGCGGGAGGAAAACTGTTTTTT. This translates into CASSDAGGKLFF.

The chain couples TRBV9 to TRBJ1-2; D perhaps matches TRBD1 (6 bases). V lost 3 bases and J 8 bases, leaving 14 bases between the germline ends. The length of the CDR3 is 13 residues. Germline loops: CDR1 SGDLS, CDR2 YYNGEE. In DNA, the CDR3 is TGTGCCAGCAGCGGATACAGGGAAGGAGGCTACACCTTC. It encodes CASSGYREGGYTF.

The rearrangement joins TRBV5-4 to TRBJ2-1, with D perhaps matching TRBD2 (5 bases). From germline, CDR1 is SGHNT and CDR2 YYREEE (reference sequence). This CDR3 has 13 residues. Trimming left V 0 bases short and J 9 bases short, with 10 bases between. CDR3 sequence: CASSLVVAREQFF. The DNA of the CDR3 is TGTGCCAGCAGCTTGGTGGTAGCGCGTGAGCAGTTCTTC.

The chain combines TRBV7-9 with TRBJ1-5; a weak D match, TRBD1 (5 bases). This CDR3 is built from 15 residues. Between the trimmed V and J ends, which lost 5 bases and 2 bases, there was a span of 13 bases. Germline CDR1 is SEHNR and CDR2 is FQNEAQ (reference sequence). In DNA, the CDR3 is TGTGCCAGCAGCGAAGGCTGGGGCGGCAATCAGCCCCAGCATTTT. This translates into CASSEGWGGNQPQHF.

A note on this clone: Germline and junction disagree at one end, which may indicate a read error. The gene calls are TRBV6-1 and TRBJ2-5, with TRBD1 matching 8 bases. Germline V gives CDR1 MNHNS, CDR2 SASEGT. The CDR3 sequence is 16 residues long. DNA of the CDR3: TGTGCCAGCAGTCAAGCCCCCCCGGGACAGGCAGAGACCCAGTACTTC. Translation: CASSQAPPGQAETQYF.

The V gene is TRBV6-1, the J gene TRBJ2-3, with D possibly TRBD1 on 5 matching bases. The CDR3 is 13 amino acids. Deletions cut 1 base from V and 8 bases from J, with 10 bases between. Germline V gives CDR1 MNHNS, CDR2 SASEGT. The CDR3 region is CASSEEGPGTQYF. For the CDR3, the DNA is TGTGCCAGCAGTGAAGAGGGGCCCGGTACGCAGTATTTT.

This chain links TRBV5-6 with TRBJ1-6, with D unresolved. Germline CDR1 reads SGHDT; CDR2 reads YYEEEE. The CDR3 covers 12 residues. Trimming left V 4 bases short and J 13 bases short, with 12 bases between. The DNA for the CDR3 is TGTGCCAGCAGCCCAAAATCAGGCCCCCTCCACTTT. Amino acid sequence: CASSPKSGPLHF. The variable domain in full, completed from reference TRBV5-6 and TRBJ1-6, reads DAGVTQSPTHLIKTRGQQVTLRCSPKSGHDTVSWYQQALGQGPQFIFQYYEEEERQRGNFPDRFSGHQFPNYSSELNVNALLLGDSALYLCASSPKSGPLHFGNGTRLTVT.

The gene calls are TRBV6-1 and TRBJ1-5; D unclear. There are 12 residues in the CDR3. Trimming left V 3 bases short and J 3 bases short, with 3 bases between. Germline V CDR1 and CDR2: MNHNS, SASEGT. This CDR3 is CASSEANQPQHF. The CDR3, as DNA: TGTGCCAGCAGTGAGGCCAATCAGCCCCAGCATTTT.

The V call is TRBV5-5, the J call TRBJ2-3; possible D gene TRBD2, 5 bases. The germline V gene has CDR1 SGHKS and CDR2 YYEKEE (reference sequence). With 1 base removed from V and 2 bases from J, the gap between germline ends came to 14 bases. This CDR3 spans 16 amino acids. CDR3 sequence reads: CASSLIGTSHTDTQYF. For the CDR3, the DNA is TGTGCCAGCAGCTTGATCGGCACTAGTCACACAGATACGCAGTATTTT.

This chain connects TRBV2 to TRBJ1-2; possible D gene TRBD1, 5 bases. Trimming pared 8 bases from V and 8 bases from J, leaving 21 bases between. The V gene's germline CDR1 is SNHLY and CDR2 FYNNEI. CDR3 length: 14 amino acids. CDR3 region: CASGGQVAVGGYTF. DNA for the CDR3: TGTGCCAGCGGCGGACAAGTGGCTGTGGGCGGCTACACCTTC.

The chain carries TRBV30 and TRBJ2-5; the match to TRBD2 covers 9 bases. Germline CDR1 GTSNPN, CDR2 SVGIG (reference sequence). The J segment lost 2 bases and the V segment lost 0 bases, leaving 7 bases of the junction unmatched. This CDR3 contains 16 residues. The CDR3 region has the DNA TGTGCCTGGAGTGTACTTGCGGGGGGGGGTCAAGAGACCCAGTACTTC. Encoded protein: CAWSVLAGGGQETQYF.

The rearrangement links TRBV30 to TRBJ2-3; D is undetermined. The CDR3 sequence is 12 residues long. From germline, CDR1 is GTSNPN and CDR2 SVGIG (reference sequence). The V and J ends lost 3 bases and 3 bases respectively, with 7 bases between them. CDR3 DNA: TGTGCCTGGAGCGCAGGAACAGATACGCAGTATTTT. It specifies CAWSAGTDTQYF.

The chain employs TRBV2 and TRBJ1-3; weak D call: TRBD1 (6 bases). The germline V and J ends were trimmed by 7 bases and 2 bases, with 12 bases remaining between them. Looked up from germline, CDR1 is SNHLY and CDR2 is FYNNEI. The CDR3 spans 14 residues. CDR3 DNA sequence: TGTGCCAGCACCGGAGGGGGGGCTGGAAACACCATATATTTT. It is translated as CASTGGGAGNTIYF.

This clone was counted a single time. The chain joins TRBV30 to TRBJ2-3; 10 bases map to TRBD2. The CDR3 length is 13 residues. V was clipped by 4 bases and J by 4 bases; unmatched bases: 2. CDR1 and CDR2 from the germline V gene are GTSNPN and SVGIG (reference sequence). CDR3 amino acids: CAWTSGGSDTQYF. CDR3 DNA sequence: TGTGCCTGGACTAGCGGGGGTTCAGATACGCAGTATTTT.

V is TRBV4-1 and J is TRBJ2-2, with D unresolved. Between the trimmed V and J ends, which lost 0 bases and 5 bases, there was a span of 10 bases. The CDR3 covers 15 residues. CDR1 MGHRA and CDR2 YSYEKL come from the germline V gene. This chain's CDR3 is CASSQEYSTTGELFF. In DNA, the CDR3 is TGCGCCAGCAGCCAAGAATACAGCACTACCGGGGAGCTGTTTTTT.

This clone has only a few counts. The chain recombines TRBV18 with TRBJ2-2, with 8 bases that match TRBD1. Trimming took 5 bases from V and 4 from J; bases not matched to a gene: 6. Germline lookup yields CDR1 KGHSH and CDR2 LQKENI. The CDR3 extends over 15 amino acids. The CDR3 bases are TGTGCCAGCTCATCCCGACAGGGGAGCACCGGGGAGCTGTTTTTT. Amino acids: CASSSRQGSTGELFF. The full variable domain, rest sourced from reference TRBV18 and TRBJ2-2, is NAGVMQNPRHLVRRRGQEARLRCSPMKGHSHVYWYRQLPEEGLKFMVYLQKENIIDESGMPKERFSAEFPKEGPSILRIQQVVRGDSAAYFCASSSRQGSTGELFFGEGSRLTVL.

The chain links TRBV5-6 to TRBJ1-5; 9 bases line up with TRBD1. Trimming at V came to 0 bases and at J to 7 bases, leaving 2 bases not matched to a gene. The CDR3 is 14 residues long. From germline, CDR1 is SGHDT and CDR2 YYEEEE. CDR3 DNA sequence: TGTGCCAGCAGCTTGGGACAGGGGGAACAGCCCCAGCATTTT. Its translation is CASSLGQGEQPQHF.

This chain connects TRBV18 to TRBJ1-2; D unclear. There are 13 residues in the CDR3. Trimming removed 6 bases at V and 3 bases at J, with 11 bases between. Germline V gene lookup returns CDR1 KGHSH and CDR2 LQKENI. CDR3 DNA sequence: TGTGCCAGCTCCGAAGGTGCGGACTATGGCTACACCTTC. Its protein is CASSEGADYGYTF. The full variable domain, its missing parts supplied by reference TRBV18 and TRBJ1-2, is NAGVMQNPRHLVRRRGQEARLRCSPMKGHSHVYWYRQLPEEGLKFMVYLQKENIIDESGMPKERFSAEFPKEGPSILRIQQVVRGDSAAYFCASSEGADYGYTFGSGTRLTVV.

CDR3 nucleotide sequence: TGTGCCAGCACTAATTTAGGAGACGATACGCAGTATTTT. This translates into CASTNLGDDTQYF. This rearrangement joins TRBV11-2 to TRBJ2-3; the D is unclear. The germline gives CDR1 SGHAT, CDR2 FQNNGV. The CDR3 runs to 13 residues. V was pared by 7 bases and J by 6 bases, with 14 bases between.

The chain carries TRBV6-1 and TRBJ1-3, with D possibly TRBD1 on 5 matching bases. The germline V gene encodes CDR1 MNHNS and CDR2 SASEGT. The CDR3 covers 16 residues. V was cut by 4 bases and J by 0 bases, with 13 bases left in between. As DNA, the CDR3 is TGTGCCAGCAGTGGATGGGGGGATAGCTCTGGAAACACCATATATTTT. The encoded protein is CASSGWGDSSGNTIYF.

The chain links TRBV5-1 to TRBJ1-1; 8 nucleotides agree with TRBD1. The CDR3 consists of 16 residues. The junction had 14 bases not matched to a gene; V was cut back by 4 bases and J by 6 bases. CDR1 is SGHRS, CDR2 YFSETQ, per germline. CDR3 loop: CASSPGHQGAIAEAFF. The CDR3 nucleotides are TGCGCCAGCAGCCCAGGCCATCAGGGGGCTATCGCTGAAGCTTTCTTT.

This clone appeared a few times. The gene calls are TRBV9 and TRBJ1-6; D uncertain. V was clipped by 4 bases and J by 5 bases, with 16 bases between them. This CDR3 spans 16 amino acids. Germline V gene sequence: CDR1 SGDLS, CDR2 YYNGEE. The CDR3: CASSRNGERNNSPLHF. The CDR3 nucleotides are TGTGCCAGCAGCAGAAACGGCGAGAGGAATAATTCACCCCTCCACTTT. Full variable domain (remainder filled in from reference TRBV9 and TRBJ1-6): DSGVTQTPKHLITATGQRVTLRCSPRSGDLSVYWYQQSLDQGLQFLIQYYNGEERAKGNILERFSAQQFPDLHSELNLSSLELGDSALYFCASSRNGERNNSPLHFGNGTRLTVT.

J is TRBJ2-5 and V is TRBV3-1 (or the pseudogene TRBV3-2), with unresolved D. The V and J ends lost 1 base and 4 bases respectively, with 13 bases between them. This CDR3 has 15 residues. Germline V gives CDR1 LGHDT, CDR2 YNNKEL (reference sequence). The CDR3 bases are TGTGCCAGCAGCCAAGGGGTGGCCAGGCGAGAGACCCAGTACTTC. As protein: CASSQGVARRETQYF.

The rearrangement uses TRBV19 and TRBJ1-5; tentatively, D is TRBD1 (6 bases). Trimming pared 10 bases from V and 7 bases from J, leaving 17 bases between. CDR1 and CDR2 (germline): LNHDA, SQIVND (reference sequence). The CDR3 has 13 residues. The CDR3 region is CATPGGAGQPQHF. CDR3 sequence (DNA): TGTGCCACCCCCGGGGGGGCCGGCCAGCCCCAGCATTTT.

This clone was picked up one time. The rearrangement uses TRBV19 and TRBJ2-2; no firm D call. This CDR3 has 13 residues. From germline, CDR1 is LNHDA and CDR2 SQIVND (reference sequence). V was trimmed by 2 bases and J by 3 bases, leaving 4 bases between them. This CDR3 is CASSIIDTGELFF. CDR3 in DNA: TGTGCCAGTAGTATAATCGACACCGGGGAGCTGTTTTTT.

Concerning this clone: The same CDR3 can be traced to other DNA sequences in this sample. This chain connects TRBV5-1 to TRBJ2-2; 12 bases match TRBD1. This CDR3 spans 16 amino acids. V dropped 4 bases and J dropped 6; count of bases not matched to a gene: 7. CDR1 is SGHRS, CDR2 YFSETQ, per germline. The CDR3 bases are TGCGCCAGCAGCCTAGCGGGGACAGGGGGCTCCGGGGAGCTGTTTTTT. Protein product: CASSLAGTGGSGELFF.